This passage covers 13 T cell receptor beta chains from one sample sequenced in a study of CD8 T cells in ankylosing spondylitis. TCRdb reprocessed the 5' RACE reads via MiXCR and lists one record per CDR3 protein. This table has roughly 250,000 distinct CDR3 sequences, about 10% appearing once. The sample was blood, either unsorted or a sorted T cell fraction (not recorded which). All receptors come from a male donor with ankylosing spondylitis or in good health (not recorded which).

Many counts were recorded for this clonotype. This chain joins TRBV5-1 and TRBJ2-3, with 7 nucleotides matching TRBD2. V lost 0 bases to trimming and J lost 0 bases; unmatched junction nucleotides: 4. Germline CDR1 SGHRS, CDR2 YFSETQ. This CDR3 spans 16 amino acids. As DNA, the CDR3 is TGCGCCAGCAGCTTGGAGGATAGCGGGAGCACAGATACGCAGTATTTT. Encoded protein: CASSLEDSGSTDTQYF.

This clonotype has a count of ten or more. The chain recombines TRBV12-3 or TRBV12-4 with TRBJ1-6, with D unclear. V shed 4 bases and J shed 13 bases, with 8 bases lying between them. The CDR3 extends over 11 amino acids. CDR3 sequence: CASSSGGPLHF. Here the CDR3 DNA reads TGTGCCAGCAGTTCAGGTGGCCCCCTCCACTTT.

This clonotype was observed at least ten times. The V call is TRBV7-8, the J call TRBJ2-1; 9 bases align to TRBD2. Germline V CDR1 and CDR2: SGHVS, FQNEAQ. After removal of 4 bases from V and 8 bases from J, the junction contained 12 bases not matched to a gene. The CDR3 length is 16 residues. The CDR3 nucleotides are TGTGCCAGCAGCTCCCGGCGGGAGGGGGTGGACGATGAGCAGTTCTTC. Its protein product is CASSSRREGVDDEQFF.

The J gene is TRBJ2-7, the V gene TRBV6-1; 11 bases are shared with TRBD1. Trimming took 8 bases from V and 2 from J; bases not matched to a gene: 8. CDR3 size: 15 residues. The germline CDR1 and CDR2 sequences are MNHNS and SASEGT. The CDR3 DNA sequence: TGTGCCAGCTCGCTGGGACAGGGGGAAACCTACGAGCAGTACTTC. Its protein product is CASSLGQGETYEQYF.

This clonotype was found many times. The rearrangement links TRBV6-5 to TRBJ2-5, with D perhaps TRBD2 (5 bases). Trimming removed 0 bases from V and 6 bases from J, with 23 bases in between. The V gene's germline CDR1 is MNHEY and CDR2 SVGAGI. The CDR3 is 18 amino acids. The CDR3 here is CASSYSIVGTRGPKTQYF. CDR3 DNA sequence: TGTGCCAGCAGTTACTCGATAGTCGGAACTAGAGGGCCGAAGACCCAGTACTTC.

This clonotype turned up a few times. CDR3 region: CAISWGQLYNEQFF. CDR3 sequence (DNA): TGTGCCATCAGCTGGGGACAGTTGTACAATGAGCAGTTCTTC. The genes are TRBV10-3 and TRBJ2-1; 7 bases fit TRBD1. Germline assignment: CDR1 ENHRY and CDR2 SYGVKD. The CDR3 loop spans 14 amino acids. Unmatched junction bases numbered 6, after V lost 6 bases and J lost 4 bases.

This chain connects TRBV18 to TRBJ1-2, with D unclear. Germline loops: CDR1 KGHSH, CDR2 LQKENI. The CDR3 has 16 amino acids. V lost 1 base and J 2 bases, leaving 14 bases between the germline ends. This chain's CDR3 is CASSPLLGNENYGYTF. The CDR3 DNA is TGTGCCAGCTCACCACTACTGGGAAATGAGAACTATGGCTACACCTTC.

In this sample, this clonotype turned up a few times. This chain links TRBV7-9 with TRBJ1-1; no clear D gene. This CDR3 has 14 residues. V was cut by 8 bases and J by 0 bases, with 13 bases left in between. In germline, CDR1 is SEHNR, CDR2 FQNEAQ (reference sequence). DNA for the CDR3: TGTGCCAGCGAAAATGGACGCGTGAACACTGAAGCTTTCTTT. Protein sequence: CASENGRVNTEAFF.

This clonotype was observed a few times. The CDR3 DNA reads as TGTGCCATCAGTGAGTCCCAGGGTAATGGCTACACCTTC. Its protein product is CAISESQGNGYTF. The chain recombines TRBV10-3 with TRBJ1-2, with D possibly TRBD1 on 5 matching bases. From germline, CDR1 is ENHRY and CDR2 SYGVKD. There are 13 residues in the CDR3. Between the trimmed V and J ends, which lost 0 bases and 6 bases, there was a span of 8 bases.

This clonotype was found many times. The J gene is TRBJ2-1, the V gene TRBV29-1; 13 positions agree with TRBD2. CDR3 size: 14 residues. CDR1 and CDR2 (germline): SQVTM, ANQGSEA. Trimming cost V 8 bases and J 7 bases; bases outside gene matches: 8. The CDR3 bases are TGCAGCTTCACATGGGGACTAGCGGGGAATGAGCAGTTCTTC. Its translation is CSFTWGLAGNEQFF.

The V call is TRBV11-2, the J call TRBJ1-6, with D perhaps TRBD1 (6 bases). This CDR3 comprises 14 residues. The V and J ends lost 1 base and 10 bases respectively, with 11 bases between them. Looked up from germline, CDR1 is SGHAT and CDR2 is FQNNGV. DNA for the CDR3: TGTGCCAGCAGCTTAGTGGGGGGCAGCTCACCCCTCCACTTT. Translating gives CASSLVGGSSPLHF.

This clonotype was seen more than once but under ten times. The chain recombines TRBV21-1 with TRBJ2-1; the table's TRBD2 call for D was not verified on the DNA. TRBV21-1 is assigned pseudogene status. The CDR3 covers 19 residues. CDR3 region: CASSPWGASGRISYNEQFF. CDR3 coding DNA: TGTGCCAGCAGCCCCTGGGGGGCTAGCGGGAGGATCTCCTACAATGAGCAGTTCTTC.

This clonotype was seen ten or more times. The chain combines TRBV20-1 with TRBJ2-3; 11 positions agree with TRBD2. CDR1 DFQATT and CDR2 SNEGSKA come from the germline V gene (reference sequence). The CDR3 loop spans 15 amino acids. V lost 0 bases, J lost 3 bases, and 2 bases stayed unmatched. CDR3 loop: CSARDRLAGTDTQYF. Written as DNA, the CDR3 is TGCAGTGCTAGAGATAGACTAGCGGGAACAGATACGCAGTATTTT.